This TCR beta chain was profiled in a study of tumor-infiltrating lymphocytes in primary liver carcinoma. The CDR3 runs 15 residues. Study results and limitations: Top-250-clone fractions were significantly higher in tumors than in blood (p = 0.039).

Note on this clonotype: Its specificity is not known. Germline and junction disagree at one end, which may indicate a read error.

The authors made TCR beta cDNA from roughly 480 ng total RNA with a constant-region primer. The TCR beta library was amplified through three nested multiplex PCR rounds in a modified ARM-PCR procedure. In the first two PCR rounds, TRBV1-TRBV30 forward primers were paired with a C-beta reverse primer, and each round lasted approximately 10 cycles. TCRdb passed the multiplex PCR reads through MiXCR, listing each CDR3 protein once. The sample has 100,000 or so distinct CDR3 sequences, more than 60% seen once. It was from roughly 20-30 mg of unsorted bulk tissue that RNA and DNA were co-extracted. For each tumor, five separate regions were sampled.

This chain connects TRBV12-3 or TRBV12-4 to TRBJ1-1, with D tentatively TRBD1 (5 bases). The source is a woman aged 60-70 years with primary liver carcinoma and hepatitis B virus infection. Sequencing was performed on liver tumor tissue from sampling region 5. Subset reported: tumor region T5, tumor centre. The CDR3 region is CASTLACRATTEAFF. CDR3 DNA sequence: TGTGCCAGCACTTTAGCGTGCAGGGCGACCACTGAAGCTTTCTTT.